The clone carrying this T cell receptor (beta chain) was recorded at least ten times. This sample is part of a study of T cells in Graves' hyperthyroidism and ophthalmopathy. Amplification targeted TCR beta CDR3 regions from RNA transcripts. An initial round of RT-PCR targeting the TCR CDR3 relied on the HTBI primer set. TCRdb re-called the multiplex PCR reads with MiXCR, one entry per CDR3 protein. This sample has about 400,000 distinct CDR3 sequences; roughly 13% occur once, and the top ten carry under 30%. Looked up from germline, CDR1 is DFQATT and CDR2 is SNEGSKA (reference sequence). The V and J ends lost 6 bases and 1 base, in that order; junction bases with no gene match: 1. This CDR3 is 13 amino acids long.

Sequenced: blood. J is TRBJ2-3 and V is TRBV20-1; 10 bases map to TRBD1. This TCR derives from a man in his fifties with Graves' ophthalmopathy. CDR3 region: CSADRGRTDTQYF. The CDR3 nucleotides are TGCAGTGCCGACAGGGGGCGCACAGATACGCAGTATTTT.